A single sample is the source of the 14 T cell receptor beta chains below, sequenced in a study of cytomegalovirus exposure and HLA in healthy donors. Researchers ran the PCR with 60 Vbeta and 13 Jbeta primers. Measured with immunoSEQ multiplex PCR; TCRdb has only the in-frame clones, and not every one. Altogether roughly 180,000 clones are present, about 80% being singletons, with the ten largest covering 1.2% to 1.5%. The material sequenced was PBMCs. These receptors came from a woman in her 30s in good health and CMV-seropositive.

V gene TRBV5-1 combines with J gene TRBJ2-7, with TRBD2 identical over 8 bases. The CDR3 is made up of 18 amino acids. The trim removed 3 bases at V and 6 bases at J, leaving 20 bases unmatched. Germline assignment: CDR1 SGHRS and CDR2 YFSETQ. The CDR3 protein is CASSWSGGAGGPPLEQYF. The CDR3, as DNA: TGCGCCAGCAGCTGGTCTGGGGGGGCGGGAGGCCCCCCTCTCGAGCAGTACTTC.

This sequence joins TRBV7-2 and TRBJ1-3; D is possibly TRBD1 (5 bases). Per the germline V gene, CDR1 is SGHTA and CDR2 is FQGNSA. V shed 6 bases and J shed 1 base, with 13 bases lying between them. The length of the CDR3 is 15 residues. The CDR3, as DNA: TGTGCCAGCAGATCAGGGCAACCGTCTGGAAACACCATATATTTT. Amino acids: CASRSGQPSGNTIYF.

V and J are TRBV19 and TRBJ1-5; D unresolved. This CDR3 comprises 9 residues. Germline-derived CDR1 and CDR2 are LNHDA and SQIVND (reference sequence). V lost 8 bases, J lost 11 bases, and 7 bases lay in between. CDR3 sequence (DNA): TGTGCCAGTGGGAGGGCCCAGCATTTT. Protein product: CASGRAQHF.

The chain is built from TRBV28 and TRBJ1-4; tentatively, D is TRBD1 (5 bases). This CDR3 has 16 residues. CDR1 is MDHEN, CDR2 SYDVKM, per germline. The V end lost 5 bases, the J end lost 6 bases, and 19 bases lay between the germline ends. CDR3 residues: CASSAPLAGGDEKLFF. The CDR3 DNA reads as TGTGCCAGCAGTGCCCCACTAGCGGGAGGGGATGAAAAACTGTTTTTT.

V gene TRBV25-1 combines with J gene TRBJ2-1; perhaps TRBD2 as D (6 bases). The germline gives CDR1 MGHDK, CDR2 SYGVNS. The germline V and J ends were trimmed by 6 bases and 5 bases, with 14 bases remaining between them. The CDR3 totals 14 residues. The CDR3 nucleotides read TGTGCCAGCAGCCCCCCGGGACTCAACAATGAGCAGTTCTTC. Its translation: CASSPPGLNNEQFF.

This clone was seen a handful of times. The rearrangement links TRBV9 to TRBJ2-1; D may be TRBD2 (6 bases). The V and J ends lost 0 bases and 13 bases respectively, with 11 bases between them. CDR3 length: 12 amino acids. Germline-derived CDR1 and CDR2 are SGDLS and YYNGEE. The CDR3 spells CASSVGAEGQFF. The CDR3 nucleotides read TGTGCCAGCAGCGTAGGGGCGGAGGGTCAGTTCTTC.

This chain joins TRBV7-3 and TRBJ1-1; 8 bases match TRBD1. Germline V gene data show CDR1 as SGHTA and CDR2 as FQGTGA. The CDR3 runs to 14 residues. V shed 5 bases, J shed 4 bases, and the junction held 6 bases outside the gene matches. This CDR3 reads CASSPQGGGTEAFF. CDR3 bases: TGTGCCAGCAGCCCACAGGGGGGGGGCACTGAAGCTTTCTTT. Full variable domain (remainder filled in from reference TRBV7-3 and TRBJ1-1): GAGVSQTPSNKVTEKGKYVELRCDPISGHTALYWYRQSLGQGPEFLIYFQGTGAADDSGLPNDRFFAVRPEGSVSTLKIQRTERGDSAVYLCASSPQGGGTEAFFGQGTRLTVV.

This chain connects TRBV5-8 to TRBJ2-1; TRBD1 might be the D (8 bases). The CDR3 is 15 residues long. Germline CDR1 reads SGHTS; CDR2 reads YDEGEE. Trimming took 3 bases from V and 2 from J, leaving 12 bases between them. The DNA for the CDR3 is TGTGCCAGCAGCTACACAGGGGGGGCCTACAATGAGCAGTTCTTC. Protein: CASSYTGGAYNEQFF.

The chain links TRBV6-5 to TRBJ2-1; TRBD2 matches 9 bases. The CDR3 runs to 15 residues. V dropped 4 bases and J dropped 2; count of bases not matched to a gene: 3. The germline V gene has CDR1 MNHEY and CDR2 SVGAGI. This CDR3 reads CASSSVAGAYNEQFF. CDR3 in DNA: TGTGCCAGCAGTTCTGTAGCGGGAGCCTACAATGAGCAGTTCTTC.

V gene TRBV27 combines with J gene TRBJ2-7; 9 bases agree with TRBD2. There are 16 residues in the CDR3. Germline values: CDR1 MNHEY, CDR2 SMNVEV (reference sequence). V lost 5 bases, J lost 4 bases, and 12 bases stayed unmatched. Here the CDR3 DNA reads TGTGCCAGCAGTCCGACGCCGGGACTAGCAGCGTACGAGCAGTACTTC. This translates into CASSPTPGLAAYEQYF.

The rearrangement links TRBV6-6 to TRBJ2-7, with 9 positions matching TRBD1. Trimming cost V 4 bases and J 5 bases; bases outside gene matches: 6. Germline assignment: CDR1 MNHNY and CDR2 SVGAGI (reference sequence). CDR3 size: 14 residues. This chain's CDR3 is CASSSPGQGDEQYF. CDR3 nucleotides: TGTGCCAGCAGTTCTCCGGGACAGGGAGACGAGCAGTACTTC.

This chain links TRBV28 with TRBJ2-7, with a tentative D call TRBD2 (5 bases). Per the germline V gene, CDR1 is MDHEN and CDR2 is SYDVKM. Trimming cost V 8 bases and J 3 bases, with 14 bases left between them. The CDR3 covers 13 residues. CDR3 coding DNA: TGTGCCAGCCGGAGGACGGCCCTCTACGAGCAGTACTTC. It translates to CASRRTALYEQYF.

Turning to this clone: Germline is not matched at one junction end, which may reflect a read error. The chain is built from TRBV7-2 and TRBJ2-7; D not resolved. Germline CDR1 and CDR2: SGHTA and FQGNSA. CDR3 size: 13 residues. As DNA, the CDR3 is TGTGCCAGCAGCTCTAGAGGCCCCTACGAGCAGTATTTC. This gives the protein CASSSRGPYEQYF.

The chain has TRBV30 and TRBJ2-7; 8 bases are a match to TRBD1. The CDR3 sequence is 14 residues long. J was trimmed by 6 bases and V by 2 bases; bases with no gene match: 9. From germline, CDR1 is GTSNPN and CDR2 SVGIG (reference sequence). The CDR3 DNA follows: TGTGCCTGGAGTTCGGACAGGGTTTTCGGCGAGCAGTACTTC. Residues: CAWSSDRVFGEQYF.